This T cell receptor beta chain was observed in a study of blood T cell repertoires in COVID-19. Study at large: COVID-19 samples, acute and convalescent, were from the United States, Italy and Spain. T cells, B-cell-depleted T cells, or PBMCs provided the cDNA or gDNA that served as material.

Living in under 30 US areas, the participants were between about 18 and 90 years of age. Profiling relied on immunoSEQ multiplex PCR, and the TCRdb table lists in-frame clones only, not all of them. The data hold some 350,000 clones, with around 90% observed a single time. Germline CDR1 and CDR2: MNHNS and SASEGT. The V and J ends lost 6 bases and 0 bases respectively, with 15 bases between them. The CDR3 length is 16 residues. The TCR was taken from a man younger than 45 who had recovered from COVID-19. The sequenced material came from PBMCs or T cells enriched from blood (not recorded which). J is TRBJ2-4 and V is TRBV6-1; D is perhaps TRBD1 (6 bases). The CDR3 DNA sequence: TGTGCCAGCAGCGAAATGGGGACACTAGCCAAAAACATTCAGTACTTC. It specifies CASSEMGTLAKNIQYF.